This entry describes one TCR beta chain. Its antigen remains unknown. This sample was included in a study of cytomegalovirus exposure and HLA in healthy donors. Study findings and constraints: There were reportedly fewer N-insertions in an Asian-associated ancestry cluster than the approximately 640-donor mean, in a later analysis. Later analysis demonstrated an association between a missense DCLRE1C variant and TCR beta V- and J-gene trimming. A further, later analysis showed that HLA-associated TCR beta chains (compared with equally common others) were more clonally expanded. Cytomegalovirus-associated status was assigned to about 160 TCR beta chains.

CDR1 is MDHEN and CDR2 is SYDVKM in the germline V gene. This CDR3 spans 13 amino acids. Unmatched junction bases numbered 12, after V lost 6 bases and J lost 11 bases. Primers for the PCR totalled 60 Vbeta and 13 Jbeta. Sequencing was performed with immunoSEQ multiplex PCR; in TCRdb, only in-frame clones are kept and a portion is missing. This table has 100,000 or so clones, roughly 58% appearing once. Source material: PBMCs. The chain uses TRBV28 and TRBJ1-1, with 7 nucleotides matching TRBD1. This receptor was taken from a woman between 25 and 40 years old in good health and CMV-seropositive. CDR3 coding DNA: TGTGCCAGCAGGACGAGGGGGCGCCGGAGGGCTTTCTTT. It codes for CASRTRGRRRAFF.